The 10 T cell receptor beta chains below were found in one sample sequenced in a study of identical twins. TCRdb reprocessed the 5' RACE reads via MiXCR and lists one record per CDR3 protein. This table holds approximately 590,000 distinct CDR3 sequences, more than 9% found once. The data were also submitted as part of a second study, on yellow fever vaccine responses in identical twins.

Sequencing used PBMCs. These receptors all stem from a woman aged 18-29 years in good health.

V and J are TRBV28 and TRBJ1-1; D ambiguous. V was shortened by 7 bases and J by 5 bases, with 17 bases between the two germline ends. Germline lookup yields CDR1 MDHEN and CDR2 SYDVKM. CDR3 length: 14 amino acids. The CDR3 here is CASIPPGFGTEAFF. The DNA for the CDR3 is TGTGCCAGCATCCCCCCAGGTTTTGGTACTGAAGCTTTCTTT. Looking up the rest from reference TRBV28 and TRBJ1-1 gives the full variable domain: DVKVTQSSRYLVKRTGEKVFLECVQDMDHENMFWYRQDPGLGLRLIYFSYDVKMKEKGDIPEGYSVSREKKERFSLILESASTNQTSMYLCASIPPGFGTEAFFGQGTRLTVV.

This chain links TRBV18 with TRBJ1-1; 7 bases line up with TRBD1. The junction had 9 bases not matched to a gene; V was cut back by 5 bases and J by 9 bases. Germline lookup yields CDR1 KGHSH and CDR2 LQKENI. CDR3 length: 13 residues. The CDR3 DNA follows: TGTGCCAGCTCAAACAGCTGGGACAGCCAAGCTTTCTTT. It codes for CASSNSWDSQAFF.

This clonotype was seen a handful of times. The chain is built from TRBV11-2 and TRBJ2-5; D is unclear. Germline lookup yields CDR1 SGHAT and CDR2 FQNNGV. The CDR3 contains 15 residues. Trimming cost V 1 base and J 2 bases, with 11 bases left between them. CDR3 sequence: CASSLVFTKQETQYF. CDR3 bases: TGTGCCAGCAGCTTAGTTTTTACTAAACAAGAGACCCAGTACTTC.

This chain uses TRBV6-1 with TRBJ2-7; D is possibly TRBD2 (5 bases). CDR3 length equals 16 residues. The V gene lost 6 bases and the J gene lost 7 bases, with 25 bases spanning the gap. In germline, CDR1 is MNHNS, CDR2 SASEGT. CDR3 sequence reads: CASRPLPGRGEDEQYF. CDR3 nucleotide sequence: TGTGCCAGCAGACCTCTCCCAGGACGGGGAGAGGATGAGCAGTACTTC.

There are many counts of this clonotype. V is TRBV10-2 and J is TRBJ2-2; D assignment may be TRBD1 or TRBD2 (6 bases each). The CDR3 loop spans 11 amino acids. Germline CDR1 is WSHSY and CDR2 is SAAADI. Trimming left V 10 bases short and J 8 bases short, with 11 bases between. The CDR3 region has the DNA TGCGCCACCGGGGGCAGTGGGGAGCTGTTTTTT. Amino acids: CATGGSGELFF.

This clonotype was seen ten or more times. The chain is built from TRBV29-1 and TRBJ1-2; the D gene is possibly TRBD1 (6 bases). Germline CDR1 and CDR2: SQVTM and ANQGSEA. This CDR3 spans 12 amino acids. The germline V and J ends were trimmed by 3 bases and 5 bases, with 10 bases remaining between them. The DNA of the CDR3 is TGCAGCGTTGATGTTACAGGGTATGGCTACACCTTC. Protein: CSVDVTGYGYTF.

This chain uses TRBV27 with TRBJ2-7; D gene uncertain. The CDR3 runs 14 residues. Germline CDR1 is MNHEY and CDR2 is SMNVEV (reference sequence). The V gene lost 4 bases and the J gene lost 0 bases, with 10 bases spanning the gap. The DNA for the CDR3 is TGTGCCAGCAGTTCGTATGCGGCCTCCTACGAGCAGTACTTC. This encodes CASSSYAASYEQYF.

This clonotype was observed at least ten times. The genes are TRBV6-1 and TRBJ2-1, with D perhaps TRBD2 (5 bases). Germline lookup yields CDR1 MNHNS and CDR2 SASEGT. This CDR3 is 16 amino acids long. V lost 6 bases to trimming and J lost 3 bases, with 18 bases between them. The CDR3 DNA reads as TGTGCCAGCAGCCTCTCTACCAGCGGACTCTACAATGAGCAGTTCTTC. Protein: CASSLSTSGLYNEQFF.

This rearrangement joins TRBV10-3 to TRBJ2-7; D ambiguous. V was trimmed by 9 bases and J by 0 bases, leaving 12 bases between them. The CDR3 runs to 13 residues. Germline V lookup: CDR1 ENHRY, CDR2 SYGVKD. The chain's CDR3 is CAIKRPSSYEQYF. The CDR3 nucleotides read TGTGCCATAAAGAGACCCAGCTCCTACGAGCAGTACTTC.

This clonotype was counted many times. The chain carries TRBV7-2 and TRBJ2-5, with D possibly TRBD1 on 6 matching bases. Germline V CDR1 and CDR2: SGHTA, FQGNSA. The CDR3 extends over 13 amino acids. V was cut by 0 bases and J by 9 bases, with 11 bases left in between. CDR3 nucleotide sequence: TGTGCCAGCAGCTTAGCGGTTCAGGGGTCCCAGTACTTC. Translation: CASSLAVQGSQYF.